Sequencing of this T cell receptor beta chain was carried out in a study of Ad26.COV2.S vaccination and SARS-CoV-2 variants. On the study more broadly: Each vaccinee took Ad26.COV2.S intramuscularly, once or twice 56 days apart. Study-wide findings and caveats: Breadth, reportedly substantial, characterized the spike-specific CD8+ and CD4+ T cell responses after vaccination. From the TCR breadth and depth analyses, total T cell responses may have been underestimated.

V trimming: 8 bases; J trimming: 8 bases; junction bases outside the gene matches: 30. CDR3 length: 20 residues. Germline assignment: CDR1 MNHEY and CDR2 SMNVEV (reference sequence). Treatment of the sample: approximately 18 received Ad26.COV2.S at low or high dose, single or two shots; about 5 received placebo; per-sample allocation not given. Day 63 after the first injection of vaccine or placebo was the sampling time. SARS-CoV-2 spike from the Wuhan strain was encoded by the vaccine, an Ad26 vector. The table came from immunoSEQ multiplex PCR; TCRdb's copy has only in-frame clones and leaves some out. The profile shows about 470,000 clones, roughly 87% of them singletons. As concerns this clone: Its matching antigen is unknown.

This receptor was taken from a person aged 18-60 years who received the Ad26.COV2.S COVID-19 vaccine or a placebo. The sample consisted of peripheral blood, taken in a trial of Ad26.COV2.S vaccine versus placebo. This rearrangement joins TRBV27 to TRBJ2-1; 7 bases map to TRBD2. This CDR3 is CASPRGRRAAGAIRFYEQFF. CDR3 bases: TGTGCCAGCCCACGAGGACGTCGGGCGGCGGGAGCCATTAGATTCTATGAGCAGTTCTTC.